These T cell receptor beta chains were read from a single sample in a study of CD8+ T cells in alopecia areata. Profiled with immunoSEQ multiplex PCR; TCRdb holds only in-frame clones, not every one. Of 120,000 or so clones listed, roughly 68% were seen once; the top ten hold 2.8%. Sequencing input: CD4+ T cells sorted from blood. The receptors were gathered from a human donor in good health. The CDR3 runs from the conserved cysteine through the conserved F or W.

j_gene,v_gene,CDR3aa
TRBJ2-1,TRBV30,CAWSVRSGSYNEQFF
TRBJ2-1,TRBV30,CAWSGQDSRAYNEQFF
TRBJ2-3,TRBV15,CATTLAGADTQYF
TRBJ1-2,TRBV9,CASSATDRVVYGYTF
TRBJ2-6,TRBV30,CAWSGDGGANVLTF
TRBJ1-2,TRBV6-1,CASSEIGYTF
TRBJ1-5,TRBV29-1,CSVERVNSSNQPQHF
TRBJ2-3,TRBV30,CAWRGGRDTQYF
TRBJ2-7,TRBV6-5,CASSSPRSGGSYEQYF
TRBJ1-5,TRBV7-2,CASSANLGNQPQHF
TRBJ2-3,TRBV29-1,CSVATSGGATDTQYF
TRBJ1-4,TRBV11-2,CASSTEWTGVEKLFF
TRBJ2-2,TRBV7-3,CASSEYAAGELFF
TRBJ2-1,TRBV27,CASSRPGGSGTNEQFF
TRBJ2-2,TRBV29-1,CSVSRRGAGELFF
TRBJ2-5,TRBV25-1,CASSASRGGLGETQYF
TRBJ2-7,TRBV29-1,CSVATGRLFYEQYF
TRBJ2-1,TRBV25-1,CASSDQLLPQFF
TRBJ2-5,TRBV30,CAWSVASFQETQYF
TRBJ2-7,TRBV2,CASRGTSYEQYF
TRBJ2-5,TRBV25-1,CASSELRGRETQYF
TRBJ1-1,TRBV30,CAWSERQGPLTF
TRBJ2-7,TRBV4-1,CASSQDSARHEQYF
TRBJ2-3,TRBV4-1,CASSHLPLPSGGGGDTQYF
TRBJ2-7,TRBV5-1,CASSLNSAASYEQYF
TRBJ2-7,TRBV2,CASSPINEQYF
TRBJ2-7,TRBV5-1,CASSFTGGDYEQYF
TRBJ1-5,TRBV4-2,CASSQEGFQPQHF
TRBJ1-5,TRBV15,CATSRDTGDQPQHF
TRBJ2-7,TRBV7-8,CASSLGAGGIYEQYF
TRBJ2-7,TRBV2,CASGMLRGQGEQYF
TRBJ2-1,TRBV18,CASSLPPDRGSRKFF
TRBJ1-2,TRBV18,CASSPSRGGEDGYTF
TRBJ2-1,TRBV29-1,CSARDRGQENEQFF
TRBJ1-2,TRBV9,CASSVTGGDGYTF
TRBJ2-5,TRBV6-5,CASTPRGGRETQYF
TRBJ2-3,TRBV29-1,CSVNRGIDTDTQYF
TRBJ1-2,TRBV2,CASSEMGGAYGYTF
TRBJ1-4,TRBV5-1,CASRLAAGPLEKLFF
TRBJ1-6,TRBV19,CASSVAGGNSPLHF
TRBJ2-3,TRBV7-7,CASSPATGFRTSTDTQYF
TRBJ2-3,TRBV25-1,CASSPSGGSDTQYF
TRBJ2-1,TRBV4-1,CASSLDRDRVRNEQFF
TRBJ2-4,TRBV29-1,CSVEDRALAKNIQYF
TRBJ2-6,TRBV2,CASSAGANVLTF
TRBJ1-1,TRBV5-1,CASSMGPGVNTEAFF
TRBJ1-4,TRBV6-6,CASTPTLYEKLFF
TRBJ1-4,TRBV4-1,CASSPRTTEKLFF
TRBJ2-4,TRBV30,CAWAPGTEFQYF
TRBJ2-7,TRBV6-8,CARDDRTSGGSTYEQYF
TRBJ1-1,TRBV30,CAWRGQGRGTEAFF
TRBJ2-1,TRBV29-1,CSVAHTVEQFF